Listed below are T cell receptor beta chains from one sample, sequenced in a study of blood T cell repertoires in COVID-19. Sequenced by immunoSEQ multiplex PCR; TCRdb stores in-frame clones only, minus some. The sample consists of about 250,000 clones, 75% to 90% of them appearing once. The sequenced material came from peripheral blood. Every receptor here comes from a man aged 35-49 years with acute or convalescent COVID-19. Each CDR3 is given with its conserved first and last residue. Each record gives: J gene, D gene, V gene, clone size, CDR3 DNA, CDR3 protein. D genes are given only for firm matches. Clone size is shown for a subset of rows, as once, few, many or a class of expanded clone.

J gene: TRBJ1-4
D gene: NA
V gene: TRBV19
clone size: NA
CDR3 DNA: TGTGCCAGTAGTAGTGCGGATGCAACTAATGAAAAACTGTTTTTT
CDR3 protein: CASSSADATNEKLFF

J gene: TRBJ1-5
D gene: NA
V gene: TRBV7-2
clone size: NA
CDR3 DNA: TGTGCCAGCAGCTTATACTGGTCCCAGCCCCAGCATTTT
CDR3 protein: CASSLYWSQPQHF

J gene: TRBJ2-3
D gene: TRBD2
V gene: TRBV10-3
clone size: NA
CDR3 DNA: TGTGCCATCATGAGCGGGGTAGTCACAGATACGCAGTATTTT
CDR3 protein: CAIMSGVVTDTQYF

J gene: TRBJ2-7
D gene: NA
V gene: TRBV4-1
clone size: NA
CDR3 DNA: TGCGCCAGCACAGACGGCGGTAGCTCCTACGAGCAGTACTTC
CDR3 protein: CASTDGGSSYEQYF

J gene: TRBJ2-1
D gene: TRBD2
V gene: TRBV6-5
clone size: NA
CDR3 DNA: TGTGCCAGCAGACTAGCGGGAGCATTCAATGAGCAGTTCTTC
CDR3 protein: CASRLAGAFNEQFF

J gene: TRBJ1-2
D gene: NA
V gene: TRBV12-3/TRBV12-4
clone size: NA
CDR3 DNA: TGTGCCAGCAGTTTAGGACAGTATGGCTACACCTTC
CDR3 protein: CASSLGQYGYTF

J gene: TRBJ2-3
D gene: NA
V gene: TRBV7-3
clone size: NA
CDR3 DNA: TGTGCCAGCAGCTTTGGCGGCGGCACAGATACGCAGTATTTT
CDR3 protein: CASSFGGGTDTQYF

J gene: TRBJ1-1
D gene: NA
V gene: TRBV7-2
clone size: NA
CDR3 DNA: TGTGCCAGCAGCCCCGTGTCAAGCCCGAACACTGAAGCTTTCTTT
CDR3 protein: CASSPVSSPNTEAFF

J gene: TRBJ1-2
D gene: NA
V gene: TRBV12-3/TRBV12-4
clone size: NA
CDR3 DNA: TGTGCCAGCAGTTTAAGGGGGGGGCTCGACTACACCTTC
CDR3 protein: CASSLRGGLDYTF

J gene: TRBJ1-1
D gene: NA
V gene: TRBV18
clone size: NA
CDR3 DNA: TGTGCCAGCTCACCGGAACAGGGATTCGCTGAAGCTTTCTTT
CDR3 protein: CASSPEQGFAEAFF

J gene: TRBJ1-2
D gene: NA
V gene: TRBV21-1
clone size: NA
CDR3 DNA: TGTGCCAGCAGCCTGGACAGGGGGTACTATGGCTACACCTTC
CDR3 protein: CASSLDRGYYGYTF

J gene: TRBJ2-5
D gene: TRBD2
V gene: TRBV5-5
clone size: NA
CDR3 DNA: TGTGCCAGCAGCTCCCGGAGCGGGAGGGCCTTGGAGACCCAGTACTTC
CDR3 protein: CASSSRSGRALETQYF

J gene: TRBJ1-2
D gene: TRBD1
V gene: TRBV7-9
clone size: few
CDR3 DNA: TGTGCCAGCAGGTTGGGACAGGGATTAAACTATGGCTACACCTTC
CDR3 protein: CASRLGQGLNYGYTF

J gene: TRBJ1-1
D gene: TRBD1
V gene: TRBV6-6
clone size: once
CDR3 DNA: TGTGCCAGCAGCTACAGGGGGCCTACTGAAGCTTTCTTT
CDR3 protein: CASSYRGPTEAFF

J gene: TRBJ2-7
D gene: TRBD1
V gene: TRBV9
clone size: NA
CDR3 DNA: TGTGCCAGCAGCGTAGCACCGACAGGGCCCTACGAGCAGTACTTC
CDR3 protein: CASSVAPTGPYEQYF

J gene: TRBJ2-2
D gene: TRBD2
V gene: TRBV7-3
clone size: few
CDR3 DNA: TGTGCCAGCAGCGCCCAGGGACTACCCGACACCGGGGAGCTGTTTTTT
CDR3 protein: CASSAQGLPDTGELFF

J gene: TRBJ1-1
D gene: TRBD1
V gene: TRBV6-4
clone size: NA
CDR3 DNA: TGTGCCAGCAGTGCCGACAGGGGCCGCGAAGCTTTCTTT
CDR3 protein: CASSADRGREAFF

J gene: TRBJ1-2
D gene: NA
V gene: TRBV5-5
clone size: NA
CDR3 DNA: TGTGCCAGCAGCTCCCAACTTTCTTTCGGTTATGGCTACACCTTC
CDR3 protein: CASSSQLSFGYGYTF

J gene: TRBJ2-1
D gene: TRBD2
V gene: TRBV6-6
clone size: NA
CDR3 DNA: TGTGCCAGCAGTCGAACCTTAGCGGGAGCGTACAATGAGCAGTTCTTC
CDR3 protein: CASSRTLAGAYNEQFF

J gene: TRBJ2-2
D gene: TRBD1
V gene: TRBV6-5
clone size: once
CDR3 DNA: TGTGCCAGCACCCCAGACAGGGGTCCCACCGGGGAGCTGTTTTTT
CDR3 protein: CASTPDRGPTGELFF

J gene: TRBJ1-1
D gene: NA
V gene: TRBV5-5
clone size: NA
CDR3 DNA: TGTGCCAGCAGCTTCGGTGGCAGGGGAAACACTGAAGCTTTCTTT
CDR3 protein: CASSFGGRGNTEAFF

J gene: TRBJ2-1
D gene: NA
V gene: TRBV24-1
clone size: NA
CDR3 DNA: TGTGCCACCAGTGACACGACAGGTATCTCCTACAATGAGCAGTTCTTC
CDR3 protein: CATSDTTGISYNEQFF

J gene: TRBJ2-7
D gene: NA
V gene: TRBV18
clone size: NA
CDR3 DNA: TGTGCCAGCTCTCTCAGGCAGGGTTTCCACGAGCAGTACTTC
CDR3 protein: CASSLRQGFHEQYF

J gene: TRBJ2-7
D gene: NA
V gene: TRBV7-9
clone size: NA
CDR3 DNA: TGTGCCAGCAGCTTTGGGACACCTTACGAGCAGTACTTC
CDR3 protein: CASSFGTPYEQYF

J gene: TRBJ2-3
D gene: NA
V gene: TRBV28
clone size: NA
CDR3 DNA: TGTGCCAGCAGCCATAAAACTAGGGGGGATACGCAGTATTTT
CDR3 protein: CASSHKTRGDTQYF

J gene: TRBJ2-3
D gene: NA
V gene: TRBV11-2
clone size: NA
CDR3 DNA: TGTGCCAGCAGCTTGGGTACGGTCCTGACAGTTACGCAGTATTTT
CDR3 protein: CASSLGTVLTVTQYF

J gene: TRBJ1-2
D gene: NA
V gene: TRBV6-4
clone size: few
CDR3 DNA: TGTGCCAGCAGTGATCTGGGTAATTCTGCGGATGGCTACACCTTC
CDR3 protein: CASSDLGNSADGYTF

J gene: TRBJ2-5
D gene: TRBD1
V gene: TRBV2
clone size: NA
CDR3 DNA: TGTGCCAGCAGCGCACAGGGGGCGACAGAGACCCAGTACTTC
CDR3 protein: CASSAQGATETQYF

J gene: TRBJ1-4
D gene: TRBD1
V gene: TRBV5-1
clone size: NA
CDR3 DNA: TGCGCCAGCAGCTTGGACAGGGGAAGCGAAAAACTGTTTTTT
CDR3 protein: CASSLDRGSEKLFF

J gene: TRBJ2-3
D gene: NA
V gene: TRBV24-1
clone size: NA
CDR3 DNA: TGTGCCACCAGTGACCCCCCAGCAGATACGCAGTATTTT
CDR3 protein: CATSDPPADTQYF

J gene: TRBJ2-3
D gene: NA
V gene: TRBV29-1
clone size: NA
CDR3 DNA: TGCAGCGTGAAAGGGACAAGCACAGATACGCAGTATTTT
CDR3 protein: CSVKGTSTDTQYF

J gene: TRBJ2-1
D gene: NA
V gene: TRBV18
clone size: NA
CDR3 DNA: TGTGCCAGCTCACCAAACACCTTCTCCTACAATGAGCAGTTCTTC
CDR3 protein: CASSPNTFSYNEQFF

J gene: TRBJ2-2
D gene: NA
V gene: TRBV11-2
clone size: NA
CDR3 DNA: TGTGCCAGCAGCTTGGGCGCGAACACCGGGGAGCTGTTTTTT
CDR3 protein: CASSLGANTGELFF

J gene: TRBJ2-5
D gene: NA
V gene: TRBV12-3/TRBV12-4
clone size: NA
CDR3 DNA: TGTGCCAGCAGTTTAGCGGCCCAGGAGACCCAGTACTTC
CDR3 protein: CASSLAAQETQYF

J gene: TRBJ2-1
D gene: TRBD1
V gene: TRBV19
clone size: NA
CDR3 DNA: TGTGCCAGTAGTAAACAGGGGGCGTCTAGAAATGAGCAGTTCTTC
CDR3 protein: CASSKQGASRNEQFF

J gene: TRBJ1-6
D gene: NA
V gene: TRBV19
clone size: NA
CDR3 DNA: TGTGCCAGTAGTATAAGTCGGCGGGCAGGGGATAATTCACCCCTCCACTTT
CDR3 protein: CASSISRRAGDNSPLHF

J gene: TRBJ2-1
D gene: NA
V gene: TRBV11-3
clone size: once
CDR3 DNA: TGTGCCAGCAGCCTATCTGGAACAGCCTACAATGAGCAGTTCTTC
CDR3 protein: CASSLSGTAYNEQFF

J gene: TRBJ2-1
D gene: TRBD2
V gene: TRBV6-6
clone size: NA
CDR3 DNA: TGTGCCAGCAGTTTGGGTGGCGGGAGCTTTATGAATGAGCAGTTCTTC
CDR3 protein: CASSLGGGSFMNEQFF

J gene: TRBJ2-7
D gene: TRBD1
V gene: TRBV18
clone size: NA
CDR3 DNA: TGTGCCAGCTCATTTGACAGGGGGGATGAGCAGTACTTC
CDR3 protein: CASSFDRGDEQYF

J gene: TRBJ2-7
D gene: NA
V gene: TRBV5-5
clone size: NA
CDR3 DNA: TGTGCCAGCAGCTTAAGACAGACCTACGAGCAGTACTTC
CDR3 protein: CASSLRQTYEQYF

J gene: TRBJ1-2
D gene: NA
V gene: TRBV19
clone size: NA
CDR3 DNA: TGTGCCAGTAGCCAGGGCTACGATGGCTACACCTTC
CDR3 protein: CASSQGYDGYTF

J gene: TRBJ1-1
D gene: TRBD1
V gene: TRBV5-1
clone size: NA
CDR3 DNA: TGCGCCAGCAGCTCCCGGACAGGAAAGGGCACTGAAGCTTTCTTT
CDR3 protein: CASSSRTGKGTEAFF

J gene: TRBJ2-1
D gene: TRBD2
V gene: TRBV19
clone size: NA
CDR3 DNA: TGTGCCAGTAGTCAGGACGGAAGACTAGCGGGAGTATCCCATGAGCAGTTCTTC
CDR3 protein: CASSQDGRLAGVSHEQFF

J gene: TRBJ1-5
D gene: NA
V gene: TRBV18
clone size: NA
CDR3 DNA: TGTGCCAGCTCGGTTCGACAAAAAGATCAGCCCCAGCATTTT
CDR3 protein: CASSVRQKDQPQHF

J gene: TRBJ1-2
D gene: TRBD1
V gene: TRBV10-3
clone size: NA
CDR3 DNA: TGTGCCATCAGTGAGTCCAGGACAGGGGACTATGGCTACACCTTC
CDR3 protein: CAISESRTGDYGYTF

J gene: TRBJ2-7
D gene: TRBD2
V gene: TRBV6-5
clone size: NA
CDR3 DNA: TGTGCCAGCAGTTCGGGACTAGCGGCCTACGAGCAGTACTTC
CDR3 protein: CASSSGLAAYEQYF

J gene: TRBJ2-1
D gene: TRBD2
V gene: TRBV19
clone size: NA
CDR3 DNA: TGTGCCAGTAGTGCCGGGACTAGCGGAATTACCTACAATGAGCAGTTCTTC
CDR3 protein: CASSAGTSGITYNEQFF

J gene: TRBJ2-1
D gene: NA
V gene: TRBV7-2
clone size: NA
CDR3 DNA: TGTGCCAGCAGCCCTTTTCCGAGTAGTACCATTTACAATGAGCAGTTCTTC
CDR3 protein: CASSPFPSSTIYNEQFF

J gene: TRBJ1-1
D gene: NA
V gene: TRBV12-3/TRBV12-4
clone size: NA
CDR3 DNA: TGTGCCAGCAGGTCGAGTGCGAAGAGTGAAGCTTTCTTT
CDR3 protein: CASRSSAKSEAFF